Listed below are T cell receptor beta chains from one sample, sequenced in a study of lymphopenia after photon versus proton radiotherapy. Assay: immunoSEQ multiplex PCR; the TCRdb copy retains only in-frame clones and omits some. The repertoire holds some 20,000 clones, with 84% as singletons. The source was peripheral blood, collected from a patient treated with photon-based radiotherapy. Every receptor here comes from a woman aged 50 to 60 with pancreatic cancer. CDR3s include the opening cysteine and the closing phenylalanine or tryptophan. The D gene is left open where the match is weak. The size of a clone is reported for some rows only, either as once, few or many, or as a class for expanded clones.

.	TRBD1	TRBV6-6	TRBJ1-3	CATRGLSGNTIYF	TGTGCCACCAGGGGGCTCTCTGGAAACACCATATATTTT
.	TRBD2	TRBV28	TRBJ2-7	CASRNGLADSYEQYF	TGTGCCAGCAGAAATGGACTAGCAGATTCCTACGAGCAGTACTTC
.	.	TRBV29-1	TRBJ1-1	CSVEPGNTEAFF	TGCAGCGTTGAACCGGGGAACACTGAAGCTTTCTTT
.	.	TRBV27	TRBJ2-1	CASSLFGQGGYNEQFF	TGTGCCAGCAGTTTATTCGGGCAGGGGGGTTACAATGAGCAGTTCTTC
.	.	TRBV5-3	TRBJ1-2	CARSPRDDDYGYTF	TGTGCCAGAAGCCCTAGGGACGACGACTATGGCTACACCTTC
.	TRBD2	TRBV5-4	TRBJ2-1	CASSLSGISYNEQFF	TGTGCCAGCAGCTTAAGCGGGATTTCCTACAATGAGCAGTTCTTC
.	.	TRBV9	TRBJ2-2	CASSVDILNTGELFF	TGTGCCAGCAGCGTGGACATACTGAACACCGGGGAGCTGTTTTTT
.	TRBD1	TRBV10-2	TRBJ1-6	CASSDRGTGYNSPLHF	TGCGCCAGCAGTGACAGGGGGACCGGTTATAATTCACCCCTCCACTTT
.	.	TRBV5-8	TRBJ2-3	CASSLDSGVTDTQYF	TGTGCCAGCAGCTTGGACAGCGGAGTCACAGATACGCAGTATTTT
few	.	TRBV6-1	TRBJ1-2	CAILRSGYSYTF	TGTGCCATCCTGAGAAGCGGGTACAGCTACACCTTC
.	.	TRBV6-1	TRBJ1-1	CASSERPGLEAFF	TGTGCCAGCAGTGAGAGACCGGGACTTGAAGCTTTCTTT
.	TRBD2	TRBV19	TRBJ2-5	CASSIVGLAGGPETQYF	TGTGCCAGTAGTATAGTCGGACTAGCGGGAGGGCCGGAGACCCAGTACTTC
.	.	TRBV10-3	TRBJ2-2	CAIRAGGLDAGELFF	TGTGCCATCAGGGCAGGGGGACTAGACGCCGGGGAGCTGTTTTTT
.	.	TRBV7-7	TRBJ2-3	CASSLGSSGGDTQYF	TGTGCCAGCAGCTTAGGGTCGTCAGGGGGGGATACGCAGTATTTT
.	TRBD1	TRBV7-2	TRBJ2-7	CASSLGGTGAFYEQYF	TGTGCCAGCAGCTTAGGCGGGACAGGAGCCTTCTACGAGCAGTACTTC